The present entry profiles one TCR beta chain with its context. The specificity of this receptor is unknown. Just one base apart from a much larger clone, this may be a read error. The CDR3 numbers 15 residues from cysteine through phenylalanine. The sequence is cut down to CDR3 DNA, 45 bases in frame from base 1. The CDR1 and CDR2 encoded by the germline V gene are MDHEN and SYDVKM. The entry originates in a study of molecular identifiers for immune sequencing clone quantification (dated by TCRdb to between 2018 and 2020). Study-wide context: For a replicate experiment, RNA from approximately 20,000 or 100,000 naive CD8 T cells was divided into five aliquots, and four of the five aliquots were sequenced. The study was a methods study using CD8 T cells to benchmark molecular-identifier clustering-based TCR repertoire sequencing (MIDCIRS) and TCR RNA copy counting.

Library preparation used PCR. This sample was sequenced with a NextSeq 500. Bulk TCR libraries were prepared as previously described, using TCR primers listed in Table S5. Total RNA was purified with the Qiagen AllPrep DNA/RNA kit. Before any analysis, reads coming from multiple sequencing runs of the same library were combined into one pool. As for the original processing: Only reads with exact TCR constant sequence were kept, trimmed to 150 nt, and grouped by their 12-nt molecular barcodes. Reads inside each barcode group were sub-clustered using a 15% Levenshtein threshold, and a quality-weighted consensus sequence was constructed for each RNA molecule. Non-functional sequences were filtered out, along with any lower-count sequence sitting one edit away from another sequence. Based on fitting two negative binomial distributions, any barcode sub-cluster with under 20% of the maximum read count was discarded. The raw public data were reprocessed by TCRdb itself: fastp quality trimming at Q25, MiXCR clonotype calling, in-frame beta chains only. A single entry per CDR3 protein holds the most common genes and DNA from its merged rows. The V and J calls and clone size are TCRdb's, not the authors'. Within this sample are around 100,000 distinct CDR3 sequences, with 30% to 35% of them counted one time only. The ten largest clones add up to about 9.7% of the sample.

What the authors observed across the whole study: Identical TCR molecules sharing a barcode could cause highly expanded clone sizes to be underestimated. The naive libraries included spiked-in Jurkat TCR RNA (about ten copies' worth), and this RNA is not part of the donor repertoire. Spiked-in Jurkat TCR RNA equivalent to a single cell was reported to be detectable even among 800,000 to 1,000,000 naive CD8 T cells. In CMV-specific effector cells, clones with more than 20 RNA copies contained over 98% of molecules, whereas in naive cells such clones contained under 1% of molecules. When barcode sub-clustering was left out, chimeric consensus sequences inflated TCR diversity, with chimeras reaching as high as 47%. Modeling gave about 3 recovered TCR RNA copies per cell versus approximately 9 by digital PCR, implying 25% to 30% capture efficiency.

Libraries of naive CD8 T cells were built from around 20,000 to 990,000 sorted cells, with 10%, 30% or 50% of the purified RNA used. Naive CD8 T cells were FACS-sorted as CD8+CD4-CCR7+CD45RA+ on a BD FACSAria II into RLT Plus buffer. Detection sensitivity was tested by spiking Jurkat RNA equal to roughly ten TCR copies' worth into samples containing roughly 18,000-1,000,000 naive CD8 T cells. CD8 T cells were enriched using RosetteSep CD8+ T Cell Enrichment Cocktail and Ficoll-Paque, and the enriched cells then underwent ACK red cell lysis. The V and J segments used are TRBV28 and TRBJ2-4, and perhaps TRBD1 as D gene, on 5 matching bases. The source is a human donor in good health. Some libraries in this study had Jurkat cell RNA spiked in. The specimen was naive CD8+ T cells from blood, with Jurkat cell RNA spiked in. The sample's cell subset or site, from its label and the paper: FACS-sorted CD8+CD4-CCR7+CD45RA+ naive T cells. The base sequence is TGTGCCGGCAGACCCTCAGGGCAGGTGCCCCCTATTCAGTACTTC. It encodes CAGRPSGQVPPIQYF. With the rest looked up from the reference TRBV28 and TRBJ2-4 genes rather than sequenced, the full variable domain is DVKVTQSSRYLVKRTGEKVFLECVQDMDHENMFWYRQDPGLGLRLIYFSYDVKMKEKGDIPEGYSVSREKKERFSLILESASTNQTSMYLCAGRPSGQVPPIQYFGAGTRLSVL.